This T cell receptor beta chain was sequenced in a study of neurological immune-mediated disorders. In germline, CDR1 is MGHRA, CDR2 YSYEKL. The CDR3 runs 14 residues. Trimming stripped 2 bases from V and 5 bases from J, with 12 bases between. Template-switch 5'RACE cDNA synthesis added a 10-nucleotide unique molecular identifier. A single record per CDR3 protein comes from TCRdb applying MiXCR to the 5' RACE reads. The table lists about 46,000 distinct CDR3 sequences, 4% to 5.5% of them singletons. This clonotype was picked up a small number of times. The receptor was derived from a woman aged 55-69 years with multiple sclerosis. The specimen was PBMCs. This chain links TRBV4-1 with TRBJ2-5, with a possible D match to TRBD2 (5 bases). The CDR3 sequence is CASSQNEGGETQYF. CDR3 bases: TGCGCCAGCAGCCAAAATGAAGGAGGCGAGACCCAGTACTTC.